This TCR beta chain originates from a study of blood T cell repertoires in COVID-19. Whole-study context: Acute and convalescent COVID-19 specimens originated in the United States, Italy and Spain. PBMCs, B-cell-depleted T cells, or T cells were the source of the cDNA or gDNA that made up the material.

In the authors' methods: Amplified reference gene primers provided the basis for estimating nucleated cell counts. Assay used: immunoSEQ multiplex PCR; TCRdb lists only in-frame clones, some missing. V and J calls and clone size follow that table, whereas D and trimming were derived from the DNA. The sample has 210,000 or so clones, about 83% seen once; the top ten hold less than 3.5%. The CDR3 is 15 residues long. Trimming pared 5 bases from V and 0 bases from J, leaving 11 bases between. Germline V lookup: CDR1 SGHTA, CDR2 FQGNSA. This rearrangement joins TRBV7-2 to TRBJ2-1, with D hard to call. Sequenced sample: peripheral blood. This TCR was recovered from a man aged 50 to 60 with active or convalescent COVID-19. The chain's CDR3 is CASSPTLISYNEQFF. The CDR3 DNA sequence: TGTGCCAGCAGCCCGACACTTATCTCCTACAATGAGCAGTTCTTC.